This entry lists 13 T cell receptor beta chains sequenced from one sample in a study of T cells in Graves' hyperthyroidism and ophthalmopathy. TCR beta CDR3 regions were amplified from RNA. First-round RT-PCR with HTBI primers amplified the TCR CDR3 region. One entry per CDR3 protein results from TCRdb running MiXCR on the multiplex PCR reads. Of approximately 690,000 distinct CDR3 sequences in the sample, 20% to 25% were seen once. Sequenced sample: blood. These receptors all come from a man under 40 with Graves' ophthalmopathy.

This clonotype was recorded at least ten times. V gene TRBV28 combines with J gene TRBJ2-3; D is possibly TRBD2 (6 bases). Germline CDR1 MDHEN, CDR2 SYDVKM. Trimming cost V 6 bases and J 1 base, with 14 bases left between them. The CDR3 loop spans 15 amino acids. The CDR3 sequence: CASRPGVAGTDTQYF. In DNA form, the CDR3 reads TGTGCCAGCAGGCCGGGGGTAGCGGGCACAGATACGCAGTATTTT.

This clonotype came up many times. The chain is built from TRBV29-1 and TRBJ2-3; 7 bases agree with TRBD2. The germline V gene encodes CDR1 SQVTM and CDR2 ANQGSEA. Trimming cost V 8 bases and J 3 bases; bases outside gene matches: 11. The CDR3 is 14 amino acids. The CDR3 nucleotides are TGCAGCATCCCCGGGGCTAGCGGTACAGATACGCAGTATTTT. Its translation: CSIPGASGTDTQYF.

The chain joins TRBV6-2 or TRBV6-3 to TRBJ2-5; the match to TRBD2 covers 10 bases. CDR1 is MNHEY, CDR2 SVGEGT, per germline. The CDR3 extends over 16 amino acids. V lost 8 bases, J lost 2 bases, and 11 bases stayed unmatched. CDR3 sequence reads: CASRHGLAELQETQYF. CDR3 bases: TGTGCCAGCCGACACGGACTAGCGGAGTTACAAGAGACCCAGTACTTC.

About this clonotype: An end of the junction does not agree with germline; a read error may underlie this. The CDR3 region is CAGSVEWTANTGELFF. The CDR3 nucleotides are TGTGCCGGCAGCGTAGAGTGGACAGCGAACACCGGGGAGCTGTTTTTT. This chain connects TRBV9 to TRBJ2-2; weak D call: TRBD1 (6 bases). Germline-derived CDR1 and CDR2 are SGDLS and YYNGEE. The CDR3 has 16 residues.

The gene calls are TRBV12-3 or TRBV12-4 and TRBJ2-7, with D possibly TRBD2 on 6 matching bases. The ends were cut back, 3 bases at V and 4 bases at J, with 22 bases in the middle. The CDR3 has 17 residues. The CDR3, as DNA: TGTGCCAGCAGTTTCGTCGGGGGAGACGGGTTTCTTTACGAGCAGTACTTC. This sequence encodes CASSFVGGDGFLYEQYF.

CDR3 sequence reads: CASSRQQGFGSPLHF. As DNA, the CDR3 is TGTGCCAGCAGTCGACAACAGGGATTCGGGTCACCCCTCCACTTT. V usage is TRBV2 and J usage is TRBJ1-6; D is perhaps TRBD1 (6 bases). The CDR3 sequence is 15 residues long. V dropped 5 bases and J dropped 10 bases, with 18 bases sitting between them. Germline loops: CDR1 SNHLY, CDR2 FYNNEI.

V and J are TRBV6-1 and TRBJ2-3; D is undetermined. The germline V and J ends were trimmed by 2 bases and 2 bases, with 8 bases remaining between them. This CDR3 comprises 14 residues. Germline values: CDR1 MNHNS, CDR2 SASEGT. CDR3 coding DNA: TGTGCCAGCAGTGAACTATATACCACAGATACGCAGTATTTT. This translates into CASSELYTTDTQYF.

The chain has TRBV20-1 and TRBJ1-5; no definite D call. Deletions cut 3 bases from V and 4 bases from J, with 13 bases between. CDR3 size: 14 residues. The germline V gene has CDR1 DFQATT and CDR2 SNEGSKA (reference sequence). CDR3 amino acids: CSARGGLGNQPQHF. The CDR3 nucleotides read TGCAGTGCTAGGGGAGGACTTGGGAATCAGCCCCAGCATTTT.

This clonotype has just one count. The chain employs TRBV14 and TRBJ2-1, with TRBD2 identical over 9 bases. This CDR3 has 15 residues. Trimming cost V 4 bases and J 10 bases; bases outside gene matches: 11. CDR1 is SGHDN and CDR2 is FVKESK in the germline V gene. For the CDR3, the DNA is TGTGCCAGCAGCCGAATCTCCGGGACTAGCATGGAGCAGTTCTTC. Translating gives CASSRISGTSMEQFF.

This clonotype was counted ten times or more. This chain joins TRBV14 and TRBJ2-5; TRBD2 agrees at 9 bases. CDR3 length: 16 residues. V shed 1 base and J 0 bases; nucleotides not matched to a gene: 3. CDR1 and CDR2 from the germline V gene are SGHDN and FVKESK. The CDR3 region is CASSQGTSVYQETQYF. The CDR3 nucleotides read TGTGCCAGCAGCCAAGGGACTAGCGTCTACCAAGAGACCCAGTACTTC.

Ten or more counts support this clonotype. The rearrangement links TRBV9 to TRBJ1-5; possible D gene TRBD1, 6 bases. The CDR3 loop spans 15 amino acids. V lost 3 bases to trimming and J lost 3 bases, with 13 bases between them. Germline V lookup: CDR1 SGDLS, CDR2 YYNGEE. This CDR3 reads CASSGGQSHNQPQHF. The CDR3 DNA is TGTGCCAGCAGCGGCGGACAGTCACACAATCAGCCCCAGCATTTT.

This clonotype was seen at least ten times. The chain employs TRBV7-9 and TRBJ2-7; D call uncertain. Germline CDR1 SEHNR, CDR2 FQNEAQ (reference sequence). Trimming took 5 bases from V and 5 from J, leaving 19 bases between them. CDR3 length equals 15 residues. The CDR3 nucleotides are TGTGCCAGCAGCCCCGGGCCAGGACGTACGGACGAGCAGTACTTC. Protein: CASSPGPGRTDEQYF. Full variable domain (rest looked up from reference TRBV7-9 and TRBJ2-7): DTGVSQNPRHKITKRGQNVTFRCDPISEHNRLYWYRQTLGQGPEFLTYFQNEAQLEKSRLLSDRFSAERPKGSFSTLEIQRTEQGDSAMYLCASSPGPGRTDEQYFGPGTRLTVT.

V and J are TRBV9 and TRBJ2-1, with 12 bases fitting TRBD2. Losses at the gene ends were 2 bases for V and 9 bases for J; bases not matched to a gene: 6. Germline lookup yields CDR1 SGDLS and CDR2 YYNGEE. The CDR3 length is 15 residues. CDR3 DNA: TGTGCCAGCAGCGTCACTAGCGGGAGGTTCTCTGAGCAGTTCTTC. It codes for CASSVTSGRFSEQFF.